Following are 8 T cell receptor beta chains from one sample sequenced in a study of blood T cell repertoires in COVID-19. Clones were sequenced by immunoSEQ multiplex PCR, and TCRdb holds only the in-frame ones, with some missing. The sample carries about 270,000 clones, just over 90% recorded once. The sample taken for sequencing was PBMCs or T cells enriched from blood (not recorded which). All receptors come from a woman in her forties with acute COVID-19.

Here the CDR3 reads CASSQGPGASPLHF. CDR3 bases: TGCGCCAGCAGCCAAGGCCCTGGGGCATCACCCCTCCACTTT. The chain carries TRBV4-3 and TRBJ1-6; possibly TRBD1 for D (5 bases). The CDR3 totals 14 residues. The germline gives CDR1 LGHNA, CDR2 YSLEER. Deletions cut 1 base from V and 10 bases from J, with 11 bases between.

The chain uses TRBV5-1 and TRBJ2-2; tentatively, D is TRBD2 (5 bases). The germline CDR1 and CDR2 sequences are SGHRS and YFSETQ. The CDR3 is 13 amino acids. V gave up 2 bases and J gave up 7 bases, with 9 bases separating them. CDR3 nucleotide sequence: TGCGCCAGCAGCTTCCTCGGGGTCGGGGAGCTGTTTTTT. Its translation is CASSFLGVGELFF.

This chain links TRBV4-1 with TRBJ1-5; D is uncertain. Germline loops: CDR1 MGHRA, CDR2 YSYEKL. The CDR3 covers 15 residues. The V gene lost 2 bases and the J gene lost 0 bases, with 8 bases spanning the gap. CDR3 region: CASSQSDISNQPQHF. The CDR3, as DNA: TGCGCCAGCAGCCAAAGTGACATTAGCAATCAGCCCCAGCATTTT.

The rearrangement links TRBV12-5 to TRBJ2-4, with D perhaps TRBD1 (6 bases). Germline lookup yields CDR1 LGHNT and CDR2 FRNRAP. The ends were cut back, 2 bases at V and 4 bases at J, with 12 bases in the middle. The CDR3 has 15 amino acids. The CDR3 DNA sequence: TGTGCTAGTGGTTTGCGACGGGACACTAAAAACATTCAGTACTTC. Its protein product is CASGLRRDTKNIQYF.

This rearrangement joins TRBV19 to TRBJ1-2, with TRBD1 matching 9 bases. Unmatched junction bases numbered 7, after V lost 7 bases and J lost 4 bases. Germline assignment: CDR1 LNHDA and CDR2 SQIVND (reference sequence). This CDR3 contains 14 residues. DNA of the CDR3: TGTGCCAGTATCGCACAGGGGGCTGGCTATGGCTACACCTTC. Its translation: CASIAQGAGYGYTF.

This clone has more than one count but fewer than ten. The chain links TRBV19 to TRBJ1-6; 7 bases align to TRBD1. Trimming removed 7 bases from V and 8 bases from J; junction bases left unmatched: 11. From germline, CDR1 is LNHDA and CDR2 SQIVND (reference sequence). The CDR3 has 15 residues. CDR3 in DNA: TGTGCCAGTAAACACCAACAGGGGACGGATTCACCCCTCCACTTT. Amino acid sequence: CASKHQQGTDSPLHF.

V gene TRBV7-8 combines with J gene TRBJ1-3; 7 bases line up with TRBD1. CDR1 is SGHVS, CDR2 FQNEAQ, per germline. The junction had 3 bases not matched to a gene; V was cut back by 1 base and J by 0 bases. The CDR3 is 16 amino acids. The CDR3 is CASSLGQGSSGNTIYF. For the CDR3, the DNA is TGTGCCAGCAGCTTAGGACAGGGTAGCTCTGGAAACACCATATATTTT.

Comments on this clone: The same CDR3 is also encoded by other DNA sequences in this sample. J is TRBJ1-1 and V is TRBV30; the D is unclear. Trimming stripped 3 bases from V and 1 base from J, with 6 bases between. The CDR3 extends over 12 amino acids. CDR1 is GTSNPN, CDR2 SVGIG, per germline (reference sequence). DNA of the CDR3: TGTGCCTGGAGGCGATCGAACACTGAAGCTTTCTTT. Protein product: CAWRRSNTEAFF.